A selection of T cell receptor beta chains follows, all from one sample in a study of CD8 T cells in Susac syndrome. MiXCR, applied by TCRdb to the immunoSEQ multiplex PCR reads, yields one record per CDR3 protein. The sample has approximately 190,000 distinct CDR3 sequences, roughly 95% seen once. Sequences were obtained from CD4+ T cells from PBMCs. The receptor source for this set is a human donor with Susac syndrome. Each CDR3 is given with its conserved first and last residue. The D gene is left open where the match is weak. Clone size is not always given. Where it is, it says once, few, many or a class for expanded clones.

D gene | clone size | J gene | V gene | CDR3 protein | CDR3 DNA
- | - | TRBJ2-4 | TRBV3-1 | CASSQDLARAGTRYF | TGTGCCAGCAGCCAAGATCTAGCGAGAGCGGGTACTAGGTACTTC
- | - | TRBJ2-7 | TRBV28 | CASSYPVLGGYEQYF | TGTGCCAGCAGTTACCCGGTGCTGGGGGGCTACGAGCAGTACTTC
TRBD2 | - | TRBJ2-2 | TRBV29-1 | CSVSSGGAGELFF | TGCAGCGTCTCTAGCGGGGGGGCCGGGGAGCTGTTTTTT
- | - | TRBJ1-2 | TRBV12-3/TRBV12-4 | CASTRTEYGYTF | TGTGCCAGCACCAGGACAGAGTATGGCTACACCTTC
- | - | TRBJ1-5 | TRBV15 | CATSRGGRNGQPQHF | TGTGCCACCAGCAGGGGCGGCAGGAACGGTCAGCCCCAGCATTTT
- | - | TRBJ2-7 | TRBV13 | CASSSPLLGEQYF | TGTGCCAGCAGCTCCCCTCTTTTGGGCGAGCAGTACTTC
- | - | TRBJ2-3 | TRBV6-1 | CASSEDPSTDTQYF | TGTGCCAGCAGTGAGGACCCGAGCACAGATACGCAGTATTTT
TRBD1 | - | TRBJ1-1 | TRBV7-2 | CASSWGTGENTEAFF | TGTGCCAGCAGCTGGGGGACAGGGGAGAACACTGAAGCTTTCTTT
- | - | TRBJ2-1 | TRBV29-1 | CRVHTGNEQFF | TGCAGGGTACACACGGGAAATGAGCAGTTCTTC
- | - | TRBJ2-6 | TRBV29-1 | CSVEGSGANVLTF | TGCAGCGTTGAAGGCTCTGGGGCCAACGTCCTGACTTTC
TRBD1 | - | TRBJ2-2 | TRBV27 | CASHQGANTGELFF | TGTGCCAGCCATCAGGGGGCAAACACCGGGGAGCTGTTTTTT
- | - | TRBJ2-1 | TRBV6-2/TRBV6-3 | CASSSNGVNEQFF | TGTGCCAGCAGTTCGAATGGTGTGAATGAGCAGTTCTTC
- | - | TRBJ2-5 | TRBV11-2 | CASSLGIGILETQYF | TGTGCCAGCAGCCTAGGTATTGGGATTCTTGAGACCCAGTACTTC
- | - | TRBJ1-6 | TRBV4-2 | CASSQEGGMNSPLHF | TGTGCCAGCAGCCAAGAGGGGGGCATGAATTCACCCCTCCACTTT
- | - | TRBJ1-4 | TRBV3-1 | CASSQRQGNEKLFF | TGTGCCAGCAGCCAACGGCAGGGGAATGAAAAACTGTTTTTT
- | - | TRBJ2-6 | TRBV29-1 | CSVETLGEKGSGANVLTF | TGCAGCGTTGAAACCTTGGGAGAAAAAGGCTCTGGGGCCAACGTCCTGACTTTC
- | - | TRBJ2-5 | TRBV18 | CASSPLETQYF | TGTGCCAGCTCACCACTGGAGACCCAGTACTTC
- | once | TRBJ1-2 | TRBV12-3/TRBV12-4 | CASRQLGSLTYGYTF | TGTGCCAGCAGACAATTGGGGTCCCTTACCTATGGCTACACCTTC
TRBD1 | - | TRBJ2-6 | TRBV20-1 | CSARVWGQGARGANVLTF | TGCAGTGCTAGAGTGTGGGGACAGGGGGCGCGTGGGGCCAACGTCCTGACTTTC
- | - | TRBJ1-4 | TRBV27 | CASWEKLFF | TGTGCCAGTTGGGAAAAACTGTTTTTT
- | - | TRBJ2-1 | TRBV7-2 | CASSLDYYEQFF | TGTGCCAGCAGCTTAGACTACTATGAGCAGTTCTTC
- | - | TRBJ2-2 | TRBV5-4 | CASSRTRGSGTGELFF | TGTGCCAGCAGCCGCACCAGGGGTTCGGGGACCGGGGAGCTGTTTTTT
- | - | TRBJ2-1 | TRBV30 | CAWSVLVANEQFF | TGTGCCTGGAGTGTACTCGTGGCCAATGAGCAGTTCTTC
TRBD1 | - | TRBJ2-5 | TRBV9 | CASSVGGQGGQETQYF | TGTGCCAGCAGCGTAGGGGGACAGGGGGGTCAAGAGACCCAGTACTTC
TRBD2 | once | TRBJ2-2 | TRBV20-1 | CSASPTLAGVQTGELFF | TGCAGTGCTTCGCCAACGCTAGCGGGGGTTCAAACCGGGGAGCTGTTTTTT
- | - | TRBJ2-3 | TRBV7-9 | CASSRTGLRTDTQYF | TGTGCCAGCAGCCGCACGGGACTCCGCACAGATACGCAGTATTTT
- | few | TRBJ1-1 | TRBV29-1 | CSVWDPIITEAFF | TGCAGCGTCTGGGACCCAATAATCACTGAAGCTTTCTTT
TRBD2 | - | TRBJ2-5 | TRBV15 | CATSRGLAGEETQYF | TGTGCCACCAGCAGGGGACTAGCGGGGGAAGAGACCCAGTACTTC
- | - | TRBJ1-2 | TRBV2 | CASSEDMGGYTF | TGTGCCAGCAGTGAGGACATGGGGGGCTACACCTTC
TRBD2 | - | TRBJ2-3 | TRBV20-1 | CSARDAGGLGYF | TGCAGTGCTAGAGATGCTGGGGGACTAGGGTATTTT
- | - | TRBJ1-2 | TRBV12-3/TRBV12-4 | CASSLSLHRDGYTF | TGTGCCAGCAGTTTGTCCCTTCACCGGGATGGCTACACCTTC
TRBD2 | - | TRBJ2-5 | TRBV20-1 | CSAYGLAGGKETQYF | TGCAGTGCTTACGGACTAGCGGGGGGAAAGGAGACCCAGTACTTC